What follows is one T cell receptor beta chain and its context. This entry is derived from a study of T cell clones after liver transplantation. Trimming took 6 bases from V and 9 from J; bases not matched to a gene: 4. Germline CDR1 SEHNR, CDR2 FQNEAQ (reference sequence). This CDR3 is 13 amino acids long. The method was immunoSEQ multiplex PCR; TCRdb's version includes in-frame clones alone and lacks a portion of them. The sample consists of about 75,000 clones, around four fifths of them appearing once. The material sequenced was CD4+ T cells from blood, taken around 48 months after liver transplant. The chain employs TRBV7-9 and TRBJ2-1, with 11 bases identical to TRBD2. This receptor was obtained from a human patient who received a liver transplant. Some of the T cells may derive from the graft donor. The CDR3 spells CASRLAGVGEQFF. The DNA for the CDR3 is TGTGCCAGCAGACTAGCGGGAGTTGGTGAGCAGTTCTTC.